This record covers a single T cell receptor beta chain. The table came from immunoSEQ multiplex PCR; TCRdb's copy has only in-frame clones and leaves some out. Of some 84,000 clones listed, more than 70% are singletons. These data belong to a study of cytotoxic CD8 clonotypes in ibrutinib-treated CLL. J lost 7 bases, V lost 1 base, and 6 bases had no gene match. The CDR3 length is 15 residues. The germline V gene has CDR1 LNHNV and CDR2 YYDKDF (reference sequence). The receptor was derived from a human donor with chronic lymphocytic leukemia. Sequencing used PBMCs, obtained before ibrutinib treatment. The chain recombines TRBV15 with TRBJ1-2; 10 bases line up with TRBD1. The CDR3 region has the DNA TGTGCCACCAGCAGAGTTAGGGGGACAGGGGCTGGCTACACCTTC. Translated, it gives CATSRVRGTGAGYTF.